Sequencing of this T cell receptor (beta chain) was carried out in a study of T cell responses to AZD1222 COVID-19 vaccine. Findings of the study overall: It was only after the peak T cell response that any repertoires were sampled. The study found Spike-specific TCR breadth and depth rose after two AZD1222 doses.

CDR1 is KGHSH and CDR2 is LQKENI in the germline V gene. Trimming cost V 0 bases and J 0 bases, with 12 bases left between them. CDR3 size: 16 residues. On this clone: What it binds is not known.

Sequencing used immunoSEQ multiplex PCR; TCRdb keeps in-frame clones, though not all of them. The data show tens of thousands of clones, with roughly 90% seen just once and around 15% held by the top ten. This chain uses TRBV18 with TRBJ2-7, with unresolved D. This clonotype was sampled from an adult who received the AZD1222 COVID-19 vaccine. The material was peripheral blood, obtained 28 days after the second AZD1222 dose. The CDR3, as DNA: TGTGCCAGCTCACCACCGCAAGGAAGGAGCTCCTACGAGCAGTACTTC. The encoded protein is CASSPPQGRSSYEQYF. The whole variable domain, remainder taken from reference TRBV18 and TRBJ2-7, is NAGVMQNPRHLVRRRGQEARLRCSPMKGHSHVYWYRQLPEEGLKFMVYLQKENIIDESGMPKERFSAEFPKEGPSILRIQQVVRGDSAAYFCASSPPQGRSSYEQYFGPGTRLTVT.